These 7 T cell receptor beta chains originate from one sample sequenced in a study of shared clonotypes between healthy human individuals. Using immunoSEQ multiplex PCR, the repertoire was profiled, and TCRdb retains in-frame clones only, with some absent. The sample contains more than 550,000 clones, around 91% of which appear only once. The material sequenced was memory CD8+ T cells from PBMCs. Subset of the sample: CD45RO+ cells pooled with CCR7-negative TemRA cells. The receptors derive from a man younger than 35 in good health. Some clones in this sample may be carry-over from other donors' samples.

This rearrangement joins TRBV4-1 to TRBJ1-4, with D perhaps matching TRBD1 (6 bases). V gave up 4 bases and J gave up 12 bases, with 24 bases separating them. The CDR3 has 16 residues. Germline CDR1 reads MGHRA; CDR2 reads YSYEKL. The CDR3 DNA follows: TGCGCCAGCAGCCCTACCAACAGGGTTGTTATCTCAGAACTGTTTTTT. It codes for CASSPTNRVVISELFF.

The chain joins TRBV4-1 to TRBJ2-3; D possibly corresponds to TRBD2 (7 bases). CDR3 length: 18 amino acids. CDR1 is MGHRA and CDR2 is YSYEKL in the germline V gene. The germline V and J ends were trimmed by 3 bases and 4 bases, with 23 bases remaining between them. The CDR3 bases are TGCGCCAGCAGCCACCGGCGAGGGGGAGGGGCCGAATCAGATACGCAGTATTTT. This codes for CASSHRRGGGAESDTQYF.

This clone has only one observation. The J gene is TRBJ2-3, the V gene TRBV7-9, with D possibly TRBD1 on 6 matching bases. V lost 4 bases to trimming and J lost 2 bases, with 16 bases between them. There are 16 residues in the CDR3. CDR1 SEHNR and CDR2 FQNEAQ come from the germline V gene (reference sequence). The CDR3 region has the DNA TGTGCCAGCAGCTCCCGGTCCTCAGGGGACACAGATACGCAGTATTTT. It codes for CASSSRSSGDTDTQYF.

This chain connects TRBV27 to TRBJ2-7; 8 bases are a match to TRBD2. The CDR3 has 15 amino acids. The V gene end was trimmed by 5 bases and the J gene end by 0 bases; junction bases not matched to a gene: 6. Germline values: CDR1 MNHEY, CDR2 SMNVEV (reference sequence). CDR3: CASSHLSGSSYEQYF. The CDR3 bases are TGTGCCAGCAGTCATCTGAGCGGGAGCTCCTACGAGCAGTACTTC.

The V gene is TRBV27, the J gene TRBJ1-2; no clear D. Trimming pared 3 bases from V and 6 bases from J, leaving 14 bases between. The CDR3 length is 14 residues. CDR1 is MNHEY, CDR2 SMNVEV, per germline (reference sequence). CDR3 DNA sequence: TGTGCCAGCAGTTTTTCTGGGCTCGCGGATGGCTACACCTTC. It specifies CASSFSGLADGYTF.

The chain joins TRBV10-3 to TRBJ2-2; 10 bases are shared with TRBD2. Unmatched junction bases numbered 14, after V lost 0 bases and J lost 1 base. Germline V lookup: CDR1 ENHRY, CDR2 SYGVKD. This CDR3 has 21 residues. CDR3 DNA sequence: TGTGCCATCAGTGAGTCTAACATGTGGACTAGCGGAAAAAAGAACACCGGGGAGCTGTTTTTT. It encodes CAISESNMWTSGKKNTGELFF.

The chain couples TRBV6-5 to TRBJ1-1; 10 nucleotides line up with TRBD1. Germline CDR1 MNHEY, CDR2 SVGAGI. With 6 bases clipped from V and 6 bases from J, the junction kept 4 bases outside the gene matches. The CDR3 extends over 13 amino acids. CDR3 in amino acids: CASSHGTGAEAFF. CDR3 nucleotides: TGTGCCAGCAGCCATGGGACAGGGGCTGAAGCTTTCTTT.